These T cell receptor beta chains were read from a single sample in a study of cytomegalovirus exposure and HLA in healthy donors. Sequencing used immunoSEQ multiplex PCR; TCRdb keeps in-frame clones, though not all of them. This table holds tens of thousands of clones, over 55% found once. Material: PBMCs. These TCRs come from a woman in her fifties or sixties in good health and CMV-seropositive. The CDR3 runs from the conserved cysteine through the conserved F or W. The D gene is left open where the match is weak. Some rows have no size entry. The others give once, few or many, or a class for an expanded clone.

>TRBJ2-7|TRBV10-1|-|TRBD2
TGCGCCAGCAGTGAGGGGACTAGCGGGACCTACGAGCAGTACTTC
CASSEGTSGTYEQYF
>TRBJ2-7|TRBV4-1|-|-
TGCGCCAGCAGCCAAGAGTGGACAGAGGCAGACGAGCAGTACTTC
CASSQEWTEADEQYF
>TRBJ1-1|TRBV5-1|-|-
TGCGCCAGCAGCTTGGATCGGCTAGTCACTGAAGCTTTCTTT
CASSLDRLVTEAFF
>TRBJ2-5|TRBV5-4|few|-
TGTGCCAGCAGCTTGGGTCTAGCGATGGAGACCCAGTACTTC
CASSLGLAMETQYF
>TRBJ2-7|TRBV28|few|-
TGTGCCAGCAGTCGCCTTGCTGCGGAGGGCGGGTACGAGCAGTACTTC
CASSRLAAEGGYEQYF
>TRBJ2-1|TRBV4-2|-|-
TGTGCCAGCAGCCTTCGTTGGGGCTACGATGAGCAGTTCTTC
CASSLRWGYDEQFF
>TRBJ1-1|TRBV29-1|-|-
TGCAGCGTTGAAGATCAGGGCGACGAAGCTTTCTTT
CSVEDQGDEAFF
>TRBJ2-7|TRBV7-8|-|-
TGTGCCAGCAGCTTAACGGGGATTACCTACGAGCAGTACTTC
CASSLTGITYEQYF
>TRBJ2-3|TRBV2|-|-
TGTGCCAGCAGCCGAAGGGGCGGGGCTTACGCAGATACGCAGTATTTT
CASSRRGGAYADTQYF
>TRBJ1-1|TRBV28|few|-
TGTGCCAGCAGTTCCATGAACACTGAAGCTTTCTTT
CASSSMNTEAFF